This T cell receptor (beta chain) originates from a study of technical replicates of blood from several donors. Sequencing used immunoSEQ multiplex PCR; TCRdb keeps in-frame clones, though not all of them. The sample contains 50,000 to 80,000 clones, less than 90% of which appear only once. The CDR3 loop spans 17 amino acids. Trimming shortened V by 5 bases and J by 2 bases, and 21 bases separated the two germline ends. Germline-derived CDR1 and CDR2 are SGHTA and FQGNSA. This TCR came from a human donor in good health. Some clones in this sample may be carry-over from other donors' samples. This chain joins TRBV7-2 and TRBJ2-5, with a possible D match to TRBD2 (5 bases). The sequenced sample consisted of PBMCs. Here the CDR3 reads CASSARLRAEKQETQYF. The CDR3 DNA follows: TGTGCCAGCAGCGCCCGCCTGCGAGCGGAGAAGCAAGAGACCCAGTACTTC.